The 17 T cell receptor beta chains below all came from one sample that was sequenced in a study of blood T cell repertoires in COVID-19. Clones were read by immunoSEQ multiplex PCR, and TCRdb kept only the in-frame ones, dropping some. The data show under 85,000 clones, around 88% seen once. Sequencing was carried out using peripheral blood. These receptor sequences come from a human donor in a cohort sampled during active COVID-19.

The chain is built from TRBV7-6 and TRBJ2-7; possibly TRBD1 for D (5 bases). Trimming shortened V by 1 base and J by 6 bases, and 16 bases separated the two germline ends. CDR1 is SGHVS, CDR2 FNYEAQ, per germline. The CDR3 has 15 amino acids. The CDR3 nucleotides read TGTGCCAGCAGCTTAGGGCAGTCTCCCACAGGCGAGCAGTACTTC. It translates to CASSLGQSPTGEQYF.

This clone appeared a single time. This chain links TRBV14 with TRBJ1-1; D is possibly TRBD1 (6 bases). The germline V gene has CDR1 SGHDN and CDR2 FVKESK. This CDR3 is 14 amino acids long. V was trimmed by 4 bases and J by 0 bases, leaving 9 bases between them. Here the CDR3 reads CASSPWTVNTEAFF. The CDR3 bases are TGTGCCAGCAGCCCTTGGACAGTGAACACTGAAGCTTTCTTT.

In DNA form, the CDR3 reads TGTGCCAGCAGCCAGGGAGGAGGTCCCTACAATGAGCAGTTCTTC. Residues: CASSQGGGPYNEQFF. The chain recombines TRBV4-2 with TRBJ2-1, with D tentatively TRBD2 (6 bases). The CDR3 is made up of 15 amino acids. CDR1 is LGHNA, CDR2 YNFKEQ, per germline. Trimming pared 3 bases from V and 2 bases from J, leaving 11 bases between.

V and J are TRBV6-5 and TRBJ1-1, with D tentatively TRBD1 (6 bases). The germline CDR1 and CDR2 sequences are MNHEY and SVGAGI. The V end lost 7 bases, the J end lost 0 bases, and 9 bases lay between the germline ends. CDR3 size: 13 residues. DNA for the CDR3: TGTGCCAGCATCGGACAGTTGAACACTGAAGCTTTCTTT. It yields the protein CASIGQLNTEAFF.

V usage is TRBV7-8 and J usage is TRBJ2-5; 10 bases align to TRBD2. V lost 8 bases, J lost 0 bases, and 15 bases stayed unmatched. The CDR3 is 18 amino acids. CDR1 is SGHVS, CDR2 FQNEAQ, per germline. CDR3 protein: CASSFGLAGAPYQETQYF. Here the CDR3 DNA reads TGTGCCAGCTCCTTTGGGCTAGCGGGGGCGCCGTACCAAGAGACCCAGTACTTC.

The rearrangement links TRBV4-3 to TRBJ2-5, with 8 bases that match TRBD2. Losses at the gene ends were 3 bases for V and 5 bases for J; bases not matched to a gene: 11. Germline values: CDR1 LGHNA, CDR2 YSLEER. CDR3 length equals 16 residues. The CDR3 DNA is TGCGCCAGCAGCCAGTCTCGGGCTAGCGGGTGGGAGACCCAGTACTTC. Translation: CASSQSRASGWETQYF.

This chain connects TRBV7-2 to TRBJ2-2; a possible D gene is TRBD1 (6 bases). Germline V CDR1 and CDR2: SGHTA, FQGNSA. Trimming left V 1 base short and J 7 bases short, with 13 bases between. This CDR3 comprises 15 residues. The CDR3 DNA follows: TGTGCCAGCAGCTTAGAAGGGGGTGACGGCGGGGAGCTGTTTTTT. Protein sequence: CASSLEGGDGGELFF.

J is TRBJ1-1 and V is TRBV28; possible D gene TRBD1, 5 bases. Trimming shortened V by 3 bases and J by 3 bases, and 11 bases separated the two germline ends. Germline V lookup: CDR1 MDHEN, CDR2 SYDVKM. The CDR3 extends over 14 amino acids. The chain's CDR3 is CASSLRQGYTEAFF. The CDR3 nucleotides read TGTGCCAGCAGTTTGCGTCAGGGCTACACTGAAGCTTTCTTT.

The chain couples TRBV2 to TRBJ2-4; TRBD1 aligns across 8 bases. The V and J ends lost 3 bases and 2 bases, in that order; junction bases with no gene match: 6. This CDR3 has 16 residues. The germline CDR1 and CDR2 sequences are SNHLY and FYNNEI. The CDR3 DNA reads TGTGCCAGCAGTGATAGGACAGGGCTAACCAAAAACATTCAGTACTTC. This encodes CASSDRTGLTKNIQYF.

This clone was observed a single time. The CDR3: CATSGFTGTVDQETQYF. In nucleotides, the CDR3 is TGTGCCACCAGTGGCTTTACCGGGACAGTCGACCAAGAGACCCAGTACTTC. The chain joins TRBV24-1 to TRBJ2-5; 7 positions match TRBD1. Germline lookup yields CDR1 KGHDR and CDR2 SFDVKD. CDR3 length equals 17 residues. Germline trimming cut 5 bases from V and 0 bases from J; bases unmatched to any gene: 11.

The chain combines TRBV19 with TRBJ2-1, with 7 bases fitting TRBD2. Germline CDR1 reads LNHDA; CDR2 reads SQIVND (reference sequence). The V gene end was trimmed by 5 bases and the J gene end by 3 bases; junction bases not matched to a gene: 7. The CDR3 extends over 15 amino acids. The CDR3 DNA is TGTGCCAGTAGTGTGGTTAGCGGGTACTACAATGAGCAGTTCTTC. Translating gives CASSVVSGYYNEQFF.

CDR3 nucleotides: TGTGCCAGCAGTGAGCTCGGGACAGGCGGCTCGGGGGAGGAGACCCAGTACTTC. Protein sequence: CASSELGTGGSGEETQYF. This chain uses TRBV6-1 with TRBJ2-5; 8 bases are a match to TRBD1. V shed 3 bases, J shed 5 bases, and the junction held 17 bases outside the gene matches. Germline V CDR1 and CDR2: MNHNS, SASEGT. The CDR3 loop spans 18 amino acids.

The chain couples TRBV11-2 to TRBJ2-7; D is possibly TRBD2 (5 bases). The CDR3 is 15 residues long. Looked up from germline, CDR1 is SGHAT and CDR2 is FQNNGV. Trimming cost V 4 bases and J 1 base, with 14 bases left between them. CDR3 DNA: TGTGCCAGCAGCTCTAACCCGAGGACTTCCTACGAGCAGTACTTC. This gives the protein CASSSNPRTSYEQYF.

CDR3 sequence reads: CASSSGTGPSGTGELFF. In DNA, the CDR3 is TGTGCCAGTAGTAGTGGGACAGGGCCTTCGGGGACCGGGGAGCTGTTTTTT. This chain links TRBV19 with TRBJ2-2; 9 nucleotides align to TRBD1. This CDR3 region has 17 residues. Trimming took 4 bases from V and 5 from J; bases not matched to a gene: 11. Germline CDR1 and CDR2: LNHDA and SQIVND (reference sequence).

The genes are TRBV6-2 or TRBV6-3 and TRBJ2-1; TRBD2 might be the D (6 bases). The ends were cut back, 3 bases at V and 5 bases at J, with 17 bases in the middle. CDR1 is MNHEY and CDR2 is SVGEGT in the germline V gene. The CDR3 is made up of 16 amino acids. The CDR3 DNA follows: TGTGCCAGCAGTTATCGTTCCGCGGGGTTGAACAATGAGCAGTTCTTC. Its protein product is CASSYRSAGLNNEQFF.

In this sample, this clone turned up a few times. The V call is TRBV6-1, the J call TRBJ2-5; 10 bases are a match to TRBD1. The CDR3 extends over 16 amino acids. The germline V gene has CDR1 MNHNS and CDR2 SASEGT. V lost 3 bases and J lost 5; bases outside the gene matches: 9. The CDR3 is CASSERGQGGFETQYF. CDR3 coding DNA: TGTGCCAGCAGTGAGAGAGGACAGGGGGGGTTTGAGACCCAGTACTTC.

The J gene is TRBJ2-7, the V gene TRBV2; 7 nucleotides match TRBD1. The CDR3 sequence is 12 residues long. V shed 6 bases, J shed 5 bases, and the junction held 4 bases outside the gene matches. The germline gives CDR1 SNHLY, CDR2 FYNNEI. DNA for the CDR3: TGTGCCAGCAGCTTACAGGGGAACGAGCAGTACTTC. Protein sequence: CASSLQGNEQYF.